Sequencing of this T cell receptor beta chain was carried out in a study of regulatory T cells in long-lasting Graves disease. Arm-PCR with iRepertoire HTBI primers amplified the CDR3 regions for these TCR beta libraries. TCRdb re-called the multiplex PCR reads with MiXCR, one entry per CDR3 protein. In the table there are a few hundred thousand distinct CDR3 sequences, around 20% of which are singletons. The time point was: persistent/refractory GD, antithyroid drugs over 5 years with positive TRAb. After RNA was extracted from PBMCs, the TCR library was made from it. Graves' disease diagnosis was established per American Thyroid Association guidelines. Those enrolled as patients came out of an endocrinology department in Xi'an, China. Approximately 10-milliliter peripheral blood samples went into EDTA tubes. Germline loops: CDR1 MNHNS, CDR2 SASEGT. The CDR3 totals 15 residues. V was clipped by 9 bases and J by 5 bases; unmatched bases: 15.

This clonotype was detected only a few times. The specimen was peripheral blood mononuclear cells (PBMCs), collected when the disease was refractory, from a patient treated with antithyroid drugs. The sequence was obtained from a female donor with Graves disease. V usage is TRBV6-1 and J usage is TRBJ2-5; TRBD1 matches 7 bases. As DNA, the CDR3 is TGTGCCAGTAATTCACTGGAACAGGGGACGGAGACCCAGTACTTC. It yields the protein CASNSLEQGTETQYF.